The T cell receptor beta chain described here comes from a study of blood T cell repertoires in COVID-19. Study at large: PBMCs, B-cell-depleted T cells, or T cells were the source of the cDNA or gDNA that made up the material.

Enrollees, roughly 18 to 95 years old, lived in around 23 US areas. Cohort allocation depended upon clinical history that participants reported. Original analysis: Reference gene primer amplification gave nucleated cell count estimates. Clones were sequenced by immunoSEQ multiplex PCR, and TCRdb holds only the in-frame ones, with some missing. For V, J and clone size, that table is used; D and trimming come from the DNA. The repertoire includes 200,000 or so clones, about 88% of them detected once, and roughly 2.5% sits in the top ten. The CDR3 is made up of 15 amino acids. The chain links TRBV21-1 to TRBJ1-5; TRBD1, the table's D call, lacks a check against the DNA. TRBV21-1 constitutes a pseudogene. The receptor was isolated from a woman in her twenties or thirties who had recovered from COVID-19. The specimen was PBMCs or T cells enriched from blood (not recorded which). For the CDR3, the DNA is TGTGCCAGCAGCAAAATTAGACAGTCCAATCAGCCCCAGCATTTT. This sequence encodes CASSKIRQSNQPQHF.